This entry features one T cell receptor beta chain sequence. Its antigen is not known. This entry is derived from a study of regulatory T cells in long-lasting Graves disease. Study background: For under 3 months, newly diagnosed Graves' patients had been taking antithyroid drugs.

The CDR3 has 14 amino acids. Deletions cut 5 bases from V and 3 bases from J, with 14 bases between. Per germline, CDR1 LNHDA and CDR2 SQIVND (reference sequence). Study outcomes and limitations: Persistent disease was associated with favored TRBV28 usage and with favored use of TRBJ1-2 and TRBJ2-5.

Documented time point: newly diagnosed GD, antithyroid drugs for less than 3 months. There was RNA extracted from PBMCs, and the TCR library was made from it. Arm-PCR with iRepertoire HTBI primers amplified the CDR3 regions for these TCR beta libraries. TCRdb re-called the multiplex PCR reads through MiXCR, storing one row per CDR3 protein. The sample lists about 400,000 distinct CDR3 sequences, about 16% occurring once. These sequences were also reported in another study, on T cells in Graves' hyperthyroidism and ophthalmopathy.

The V gene is TRBV19, the J gene TRBJ2-7, with D maybe TRBD2 (6 bases). The sequence derives from a young woman with Graves disease. This sample comprised peripheral blood mononuclear cells (PBMCs), obtained at new diagnosis, from a patient treated with antithyroid drugs. CDR3 loop: CASSPGTSNYEQYF. The CDR3 DNA reads TGTGCCAGTAGTCCTGGGACTTCAAACTACGAGCAGTACTTC.